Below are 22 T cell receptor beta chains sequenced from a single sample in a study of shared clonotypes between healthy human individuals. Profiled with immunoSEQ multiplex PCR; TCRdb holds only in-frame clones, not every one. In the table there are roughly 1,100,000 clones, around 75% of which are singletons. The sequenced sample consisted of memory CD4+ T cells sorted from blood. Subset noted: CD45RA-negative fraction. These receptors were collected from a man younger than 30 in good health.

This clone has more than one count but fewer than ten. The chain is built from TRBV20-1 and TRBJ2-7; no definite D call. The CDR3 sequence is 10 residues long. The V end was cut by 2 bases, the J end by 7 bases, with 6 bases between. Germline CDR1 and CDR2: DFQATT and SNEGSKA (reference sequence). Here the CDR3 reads CSARSGEQYF. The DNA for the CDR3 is TGCAGTGCTAGAAGTGGGGAGCAGTACTTC.

CDR3 sequence (DNA): TGTGCCAGCACCCCCTGGATGGCGGGAGGTAACGGGGAGCTGTTTTTT. Amino acids: CASTPWMAGGNGELFF. J is TRBJ2-2 and V is TRBV7-9; 8 bases agree with TRBD2. CDR3 size: 16 residues. CDR1 is SEHNR, CDR2 FQNEAQ, per germline (reference sequence). V was clipped by 7 bases and J by 7 bases; unmatched bases: 14.

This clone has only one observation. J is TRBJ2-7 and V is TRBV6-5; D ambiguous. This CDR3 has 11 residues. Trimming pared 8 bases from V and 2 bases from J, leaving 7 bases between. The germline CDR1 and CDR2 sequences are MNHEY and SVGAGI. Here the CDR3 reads CASGLPYEQYF. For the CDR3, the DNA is TGTGCCAGCGGGCTTCCCTACGAGCAGTACTTC.

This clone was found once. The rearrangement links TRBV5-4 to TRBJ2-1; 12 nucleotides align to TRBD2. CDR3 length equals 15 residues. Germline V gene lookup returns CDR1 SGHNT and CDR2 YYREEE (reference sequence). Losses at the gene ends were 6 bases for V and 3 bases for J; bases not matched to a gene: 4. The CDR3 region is CASTETSGSYNEQFF. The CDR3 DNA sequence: TGTGCCAGCACCGAGACTAGCGGGAGCTACAATGAGCAGTTCTTC.

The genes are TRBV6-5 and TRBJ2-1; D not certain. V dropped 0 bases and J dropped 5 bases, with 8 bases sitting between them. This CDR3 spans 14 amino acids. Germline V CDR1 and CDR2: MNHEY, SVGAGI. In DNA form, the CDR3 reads TGTGCCAGCAGTTACTCAGGGAATGACAATGAGCAGTTCTTC. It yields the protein CASSYSGNDNEQFF.

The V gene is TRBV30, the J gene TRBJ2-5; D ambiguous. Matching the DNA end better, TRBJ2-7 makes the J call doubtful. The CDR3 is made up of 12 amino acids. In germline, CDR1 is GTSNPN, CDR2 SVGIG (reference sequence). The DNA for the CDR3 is TGTGCCTGGAGTCTAAACTCCTACGAGCAGTACTTC. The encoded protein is CAWSLNSYEQYF.

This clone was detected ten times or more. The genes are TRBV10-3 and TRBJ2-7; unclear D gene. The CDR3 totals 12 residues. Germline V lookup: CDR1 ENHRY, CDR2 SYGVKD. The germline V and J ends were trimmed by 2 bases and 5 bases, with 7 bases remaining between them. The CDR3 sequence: CAISERGDEQYF. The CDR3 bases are TGTGCCATCAGTGAGAGAGGAGACGAGCAGTACTTC.

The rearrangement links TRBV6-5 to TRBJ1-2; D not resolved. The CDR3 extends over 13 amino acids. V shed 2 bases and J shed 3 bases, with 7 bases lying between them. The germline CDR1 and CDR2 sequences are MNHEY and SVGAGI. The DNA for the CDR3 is TGTGCCAGCAGTTACGACGTCTACTATGGCTACACCTTC. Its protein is CASSYDVYYGYTF.

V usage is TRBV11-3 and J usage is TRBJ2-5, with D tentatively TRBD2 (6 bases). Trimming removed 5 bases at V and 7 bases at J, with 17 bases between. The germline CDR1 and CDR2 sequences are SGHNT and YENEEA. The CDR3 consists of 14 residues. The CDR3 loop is CASSPPGDSGTQYF. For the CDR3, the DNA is TGTGCCAGCAGCCCCCCTGGGGACTCTGGGACCCAGTACTTC.

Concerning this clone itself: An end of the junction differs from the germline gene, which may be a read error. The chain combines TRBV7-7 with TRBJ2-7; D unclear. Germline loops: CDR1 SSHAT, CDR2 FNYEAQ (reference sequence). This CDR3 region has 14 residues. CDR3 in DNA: TGTGCTAGCAGCTCAAATCTGGGTAGTAACGAGCAGTACTTC. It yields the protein CASSSNLGSNEQYF.

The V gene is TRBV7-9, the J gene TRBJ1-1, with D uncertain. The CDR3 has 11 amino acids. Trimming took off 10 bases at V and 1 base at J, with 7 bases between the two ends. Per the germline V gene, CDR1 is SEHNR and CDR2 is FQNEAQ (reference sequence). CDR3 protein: CATQRNTEAFF. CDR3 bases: TGTGCCACCCAAAGGAACACTGAAGCTTTCTTT.

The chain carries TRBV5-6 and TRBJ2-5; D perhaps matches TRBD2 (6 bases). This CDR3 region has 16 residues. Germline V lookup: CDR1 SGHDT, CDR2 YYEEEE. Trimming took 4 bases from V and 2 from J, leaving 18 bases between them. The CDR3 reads CASSQLNGGGQETQYF. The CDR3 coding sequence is TGTGCCAGCAGCCAATTAAACGGGGGAGGACAAGAGACCCAGTACTTC.

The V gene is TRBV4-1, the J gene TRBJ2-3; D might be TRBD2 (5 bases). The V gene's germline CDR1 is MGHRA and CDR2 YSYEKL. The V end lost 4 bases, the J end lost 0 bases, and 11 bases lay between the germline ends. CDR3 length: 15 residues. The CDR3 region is CASSLLAQSTDTQYF. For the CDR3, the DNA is TGCGCCAGCAGCCTGCTAGCCCAAAGCACAGATACGCAGTATTTT.

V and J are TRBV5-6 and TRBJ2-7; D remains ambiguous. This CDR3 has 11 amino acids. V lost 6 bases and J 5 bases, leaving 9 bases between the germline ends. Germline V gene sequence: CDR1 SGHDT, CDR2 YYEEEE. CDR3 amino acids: CASNWANEQYF. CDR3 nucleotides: TGTGCCAGCAACTGGGCCAACGAGCAGTACTTC.

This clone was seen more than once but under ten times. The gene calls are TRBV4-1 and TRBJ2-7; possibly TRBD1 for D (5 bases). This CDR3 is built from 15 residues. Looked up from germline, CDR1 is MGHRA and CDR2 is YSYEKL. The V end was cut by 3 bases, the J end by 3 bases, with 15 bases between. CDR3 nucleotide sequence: TGCGCCAGCAGCCAGATGACAGAGAAGGTCTACGAGCAGTACTTC. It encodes CASSQMTEKVYEQYF.

The chain's CDR3 is CASSFPPRGGDVRGYTF. The CDR3 coding sequence is TGTGCCAGCAGTTTTCCCCCCCGGGGAGGCGACGTTCGGGGCTACACCTTC. The chain recombines TRBV28 with TRBJ1-2; no clear D. In germline, CDR1 is MDHEN, CDR2 SYDVKM. The CDR3 length is 17 residues. V was shortened by 3 bases and J by 8 bases, with 25 bases between the two germline ends.

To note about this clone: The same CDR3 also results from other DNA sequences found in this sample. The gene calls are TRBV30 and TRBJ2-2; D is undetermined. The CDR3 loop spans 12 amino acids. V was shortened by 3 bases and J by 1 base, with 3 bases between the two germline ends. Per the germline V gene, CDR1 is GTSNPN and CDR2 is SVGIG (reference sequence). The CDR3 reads CAWSRNTGELFF. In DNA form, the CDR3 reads TGTGCCTGGAGCAGGAACACCGGGGAGCTGTTTTTT.

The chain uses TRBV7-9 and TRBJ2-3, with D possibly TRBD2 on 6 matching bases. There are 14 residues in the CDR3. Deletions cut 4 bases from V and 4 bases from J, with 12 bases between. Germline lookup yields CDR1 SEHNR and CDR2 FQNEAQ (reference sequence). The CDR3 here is CASSSGLSSDTQYF. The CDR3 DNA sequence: TGTGCCAGCAGCTCGGGACTCTCATCAGATACGCAGTATTTT.

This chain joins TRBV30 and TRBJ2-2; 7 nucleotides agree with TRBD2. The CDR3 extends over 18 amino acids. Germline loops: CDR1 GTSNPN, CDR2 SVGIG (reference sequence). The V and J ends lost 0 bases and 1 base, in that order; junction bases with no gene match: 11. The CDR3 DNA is TGTGCCTGGAGTGTACGCCGTTCTGGGAGGGAGAACACCGGGGAGCTGTTTTTT. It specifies CAWSVRRSGRENTGELFF.

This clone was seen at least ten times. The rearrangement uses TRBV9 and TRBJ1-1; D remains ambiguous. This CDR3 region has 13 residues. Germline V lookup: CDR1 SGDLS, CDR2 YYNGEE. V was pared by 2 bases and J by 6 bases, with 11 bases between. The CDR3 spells CASSVRGRAEAFF. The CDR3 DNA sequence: TGTGCCAGCAGCGTTCGAGGGAGGGCTGAAGCTTTCTTT.

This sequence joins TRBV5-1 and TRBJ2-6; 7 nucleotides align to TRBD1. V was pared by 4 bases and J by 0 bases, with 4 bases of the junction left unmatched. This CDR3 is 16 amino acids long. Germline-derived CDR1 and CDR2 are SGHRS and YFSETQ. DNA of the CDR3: TGCGCCAGCAGCACGGGACAGTACTCTGGGGCCAACGTCCTGACTTTC. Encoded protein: CASSTGQYSGANVLTF. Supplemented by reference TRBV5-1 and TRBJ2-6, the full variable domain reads KAGVTQTPRYLIKTRGQQVTLSCSPISGHRSVSWYQQTPGQGLQFLFEYFSETQRNKGNFPGRFSGRQFSNSRSEMNVSTLELGDSALYLCASSTGQYSGANVLTFGAGSRLTVL.

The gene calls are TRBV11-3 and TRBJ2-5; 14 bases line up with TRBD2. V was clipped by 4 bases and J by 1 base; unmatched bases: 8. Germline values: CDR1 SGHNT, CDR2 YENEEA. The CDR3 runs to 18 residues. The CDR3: CASSSAGTSGGVQETQYF. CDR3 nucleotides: TGTGCCAGCAGCTCAGCCGGGACTAGCGGGGGAGTCCAAGAGACCCAGTACTTC.